This record concerns one TCR beta chain sequence. Germline V CDR1 and CDR2: SGDLS, YYNGEE. V gave up 3 bases and J gave up 5 bases; unmatched junction bases: 17. The CDR3 has 19 residues. These data come from a study of blood T cell repertoires in COVID-19. Data came from immunoSEQ multiplex PCR; TCRdb stores just in-frame clones and leaves some out. The table includes 80,000 to 85,000 clones, under 90% detected once. The genes are TRBV9 and TRBJ1-1, with 12 bases identical to TRBD1. The clonotype comes from a human donor in a cohort sampled during active COVID-19. Sequencing used peripheral blood. CDR3 sequence: CASSATGTGGAGGATEAFF. In nucleotides, the CDR3 is TGTGCCAGCAGCGCAACCGGGACAGGGGGCGCCGGGGGCGCTACTGAAGCTTTCTTT.